The clone carrying this TCR beta chain has just a few counts. The antigen remains undetermined. This sample is part of a study of T cell responses to AZD1222 COVID-19 vaccine. The wider study: Researchers grouped second doses given at about 4 or about 12 weeks into one pool.

Germline lookup yields CDR1 SGHRS and CDR2 YFSETQ. Trimming removed 3 bases at V and 2 bases at J, with 12 bases between. The CDR3 is 14 residues long. Broader study findings: None of the repertoires were sampled until the peak T cell response had passed. Spike-wide coverage was observed for vaccine-associated CD4 TCRs, with dominant responses at 160-218 and 743-854. Variant regions that are unmutated are reportedly the target of nearly half of spike-specific TCRs.

TCRdb's table, derived via immunoSEQ multiplex PCR, lists solely in-frame clones and lacks some. Among approximately 120,000 clones listed, roughly nine tenths were seen once. This TCR was sampled from an adult in good health. The genes are TRBV5-1 and TRBJ2-7, with a weak D call TRBD2 (5 bases). Source: peripheral blood, taken on day 0 of AZD1222 vaccination. CDR3 sequence reads: CASSYSGITYEQYF. For the CDR3, the DNA is TGCGCCAGCAGCTACTCGGGGATTACCTACGAGCAGTACTTC.